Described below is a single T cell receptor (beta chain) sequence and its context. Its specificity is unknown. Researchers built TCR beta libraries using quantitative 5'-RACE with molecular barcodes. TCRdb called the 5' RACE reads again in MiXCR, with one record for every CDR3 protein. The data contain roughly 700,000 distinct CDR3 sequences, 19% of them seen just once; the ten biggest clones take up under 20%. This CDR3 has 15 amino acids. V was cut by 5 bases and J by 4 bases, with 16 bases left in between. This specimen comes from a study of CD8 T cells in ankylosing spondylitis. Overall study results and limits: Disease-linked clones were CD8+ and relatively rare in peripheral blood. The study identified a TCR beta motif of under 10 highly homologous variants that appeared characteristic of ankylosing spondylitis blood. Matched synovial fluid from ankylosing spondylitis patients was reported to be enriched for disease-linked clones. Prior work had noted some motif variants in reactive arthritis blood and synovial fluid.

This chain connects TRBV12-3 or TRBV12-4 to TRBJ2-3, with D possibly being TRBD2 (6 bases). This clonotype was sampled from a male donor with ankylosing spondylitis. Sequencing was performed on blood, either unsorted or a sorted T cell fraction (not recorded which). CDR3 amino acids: CASSPPRGWSDTQYF. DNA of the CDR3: TGTGCCAGCAGTCCCCCCCGGGGGTGGTCAGATACGCAGTATTTT.